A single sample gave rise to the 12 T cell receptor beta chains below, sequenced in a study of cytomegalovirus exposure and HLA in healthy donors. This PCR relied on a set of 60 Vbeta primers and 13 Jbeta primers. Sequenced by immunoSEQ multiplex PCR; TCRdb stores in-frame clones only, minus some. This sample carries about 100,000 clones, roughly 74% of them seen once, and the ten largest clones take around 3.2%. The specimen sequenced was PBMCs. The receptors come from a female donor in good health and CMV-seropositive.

The CDR3 sequence is CASSVEGSSGNTIYF. CDR3 bases: TGTGCCAGCAGCGTAGAAGGGAGCTCTGGAAACACCATATATTTT. The gene calls are TRBV9 and TRBJ1-3; D call uncertain. Germline assignment: CDR1 SGDLS and CDR2 YYNGEE. The germline V and J ends were trimmed by 0 bases and 0 bases, with 7 bases remaining between them. The CDR3 totals 15 residues.

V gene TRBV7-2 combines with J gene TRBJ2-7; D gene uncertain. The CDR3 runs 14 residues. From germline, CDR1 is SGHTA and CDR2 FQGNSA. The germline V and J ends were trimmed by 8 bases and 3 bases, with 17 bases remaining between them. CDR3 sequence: CASEYVGFSYEQYF. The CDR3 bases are TGTGCCAGCGAGTACGTCGGGTTTAGCTACGAGCAGTACTTC.

The CDR3 loop is CSARTGADEKLFF. CDR3 nucleotide sequence: TGCAGCGCAAGGACAGGGGCCGATGAAAAACTGTTTTTT. This rearrangement joins TRBV29-1 to TRBJ1-4, with 9 nucleotides matching TRBD1. After removal of 7 bases from V and 6 bases from J, the junction contained 6 bases not matched to a gene. CDR1 and CDR2 from the germline V gene are SQVTM and ANQGSEA. The CDR3 has 13 amino acids.

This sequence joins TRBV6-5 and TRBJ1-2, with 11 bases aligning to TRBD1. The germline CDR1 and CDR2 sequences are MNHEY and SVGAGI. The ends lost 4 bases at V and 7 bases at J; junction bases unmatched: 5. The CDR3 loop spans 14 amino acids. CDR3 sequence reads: CASSLRTGGFGYTF. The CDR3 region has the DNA TGTGCCAGCAGTTTGAGGACAGGGGGCTTTGGCTACACCTTC.

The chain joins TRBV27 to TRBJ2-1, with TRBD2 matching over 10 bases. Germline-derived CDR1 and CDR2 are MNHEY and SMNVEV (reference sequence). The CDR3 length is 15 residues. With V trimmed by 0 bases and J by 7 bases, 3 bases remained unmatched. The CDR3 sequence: CASSLSSGGGNEQFF. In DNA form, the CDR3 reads TGTGCCAGCAGTTTATCCAGCGGGGGGGGGAATGAGCAGTTCTTC.

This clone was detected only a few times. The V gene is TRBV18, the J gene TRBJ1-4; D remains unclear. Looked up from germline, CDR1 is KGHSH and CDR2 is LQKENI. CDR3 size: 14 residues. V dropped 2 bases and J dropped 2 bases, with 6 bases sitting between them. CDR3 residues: CASSPGETNEKLFF. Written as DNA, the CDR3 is TGTGCCAGCTCACCAGGGGAGACTAATGAAAAACTGTTTTTT. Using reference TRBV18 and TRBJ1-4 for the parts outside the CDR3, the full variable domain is NAGVMQNPRHLVRRRGQEARLRCSPMKGHSHVYWYRQLPEEGLKFMVYLQKENIIDESGMPKERFSAEFPKEGPSILRIQQVVRGDSAAYFCASSPGETNEKLFFGSGTQLSVL.

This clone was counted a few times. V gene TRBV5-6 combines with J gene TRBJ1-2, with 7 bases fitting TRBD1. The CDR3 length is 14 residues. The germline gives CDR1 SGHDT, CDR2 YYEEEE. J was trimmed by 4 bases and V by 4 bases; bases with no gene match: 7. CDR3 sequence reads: CASSLLTGIYGYTF. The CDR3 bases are TGTGCCAGCAGCCTGTTGACAGGGATCTATGGCTACACCTTC.

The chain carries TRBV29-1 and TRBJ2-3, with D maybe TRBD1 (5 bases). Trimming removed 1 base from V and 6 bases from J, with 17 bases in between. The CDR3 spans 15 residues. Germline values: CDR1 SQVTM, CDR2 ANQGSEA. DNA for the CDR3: TGCAGCGTTGAAGGCGGCAGGGTGCCCGCGGATACGCAGTATTTT. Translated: CSVEGGRVPADTQYF.

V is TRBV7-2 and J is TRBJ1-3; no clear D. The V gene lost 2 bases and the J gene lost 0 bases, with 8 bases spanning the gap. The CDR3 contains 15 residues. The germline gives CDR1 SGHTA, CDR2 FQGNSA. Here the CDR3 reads CASSLRSSSGNTIYF. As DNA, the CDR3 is TGTGCCAGCAGCTTACGGTCGAGCTCTGGAAACACCATATATTTT.

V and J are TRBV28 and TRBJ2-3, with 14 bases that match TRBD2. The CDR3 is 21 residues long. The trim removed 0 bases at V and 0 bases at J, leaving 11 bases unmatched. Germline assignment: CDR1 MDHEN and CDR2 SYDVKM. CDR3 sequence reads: CASSLWGTSGRFAPSTDTQYF. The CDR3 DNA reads TGTGCCAGCAGTTTATGGGGGACTAGCGGGAGATTTGCTCCTAGCACAGATACGCAGTATTTT.

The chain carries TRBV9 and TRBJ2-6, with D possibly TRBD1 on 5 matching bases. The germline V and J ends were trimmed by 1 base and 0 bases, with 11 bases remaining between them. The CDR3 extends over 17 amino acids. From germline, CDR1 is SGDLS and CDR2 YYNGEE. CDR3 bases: TGTGCCAGCAGCGTAACCAGGGAAAGCTCTGGGGCCAACGTCCTGACTTTC. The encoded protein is CASSVTRESSGANVLTF.

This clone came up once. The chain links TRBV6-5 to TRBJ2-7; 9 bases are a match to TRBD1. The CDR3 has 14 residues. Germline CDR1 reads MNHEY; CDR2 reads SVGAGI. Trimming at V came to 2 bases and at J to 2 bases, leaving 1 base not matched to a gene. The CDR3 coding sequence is TGTGCCAGCAGTTACGGGACAGGGCCCTACGAGCAGTACTTC. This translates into CASSYGTGPYEQYF.